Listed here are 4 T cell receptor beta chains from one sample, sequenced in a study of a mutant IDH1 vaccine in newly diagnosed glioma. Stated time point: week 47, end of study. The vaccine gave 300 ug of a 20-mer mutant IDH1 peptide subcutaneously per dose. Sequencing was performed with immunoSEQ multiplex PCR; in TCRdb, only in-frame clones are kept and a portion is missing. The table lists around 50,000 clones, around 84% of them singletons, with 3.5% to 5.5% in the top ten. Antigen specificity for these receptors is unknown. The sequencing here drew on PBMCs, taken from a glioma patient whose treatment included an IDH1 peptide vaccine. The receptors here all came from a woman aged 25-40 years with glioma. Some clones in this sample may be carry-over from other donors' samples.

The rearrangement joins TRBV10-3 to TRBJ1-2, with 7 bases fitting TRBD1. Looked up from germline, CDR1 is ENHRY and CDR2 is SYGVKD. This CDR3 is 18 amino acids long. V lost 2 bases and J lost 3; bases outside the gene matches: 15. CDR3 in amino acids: CAISERDSGQPAYYGYTF. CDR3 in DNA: TGTGCCATCAGTGAGCGGGACAGTGGCCAGCCTGCTTACTATGGCTACACCTTC.

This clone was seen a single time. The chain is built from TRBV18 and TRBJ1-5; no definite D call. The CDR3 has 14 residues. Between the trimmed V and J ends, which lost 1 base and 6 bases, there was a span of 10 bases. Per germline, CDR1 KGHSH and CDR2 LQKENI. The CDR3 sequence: CASSPQGVGQPQHF. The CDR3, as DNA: TGTGCCAGCTCACCACAGGGCGTGGGTCAGCCCCAGCATTTT.

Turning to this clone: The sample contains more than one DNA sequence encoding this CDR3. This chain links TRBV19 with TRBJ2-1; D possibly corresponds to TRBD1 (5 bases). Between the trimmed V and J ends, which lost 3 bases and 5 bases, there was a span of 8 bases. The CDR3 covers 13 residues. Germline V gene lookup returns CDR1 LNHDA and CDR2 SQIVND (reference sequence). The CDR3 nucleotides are TGTGCCAGTAGTATCACAGGCAACAATGAGCAGTTCTTC. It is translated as CASSITGNNEQFF.

In DNA form, the CDR3 reads TGCGCCAGCAGTGAGTGGGGATTAGGGGGCAATCAGCCCCAGCATTTT. Encoded protein: CASSEWGLGGNQPQHF. The chain uses TRBV10-2 and TRBJ1-5; tentative D call: TRBD1 (5 bases). The ends were cut back, 1 base at V and 2 bases at J, with 12 bases in the middle. The CDR3 extends over 16 amino acids. Germline CDR1 is WSHSY and CDR2 is SAAADI.